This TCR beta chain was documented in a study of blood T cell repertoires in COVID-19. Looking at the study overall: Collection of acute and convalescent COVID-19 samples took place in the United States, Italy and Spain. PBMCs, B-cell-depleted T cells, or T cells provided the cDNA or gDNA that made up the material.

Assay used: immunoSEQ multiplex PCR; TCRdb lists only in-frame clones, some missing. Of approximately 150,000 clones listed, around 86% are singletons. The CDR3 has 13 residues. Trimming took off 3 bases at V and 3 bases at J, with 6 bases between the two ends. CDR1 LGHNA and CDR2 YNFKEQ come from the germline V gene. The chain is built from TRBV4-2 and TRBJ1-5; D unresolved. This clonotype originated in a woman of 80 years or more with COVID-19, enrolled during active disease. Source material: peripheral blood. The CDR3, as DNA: TGTGCCAGCAGCCAGACTACCAATCAGCCCCAGCATTTT. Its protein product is CASSQTTNQPQHF.